The present entry profiles one TCR beta chain with its context. Antigen: not known. V was cut by 10 bases and J by 4 bases, with 16 bases left in between. CDR3 length: 13 residues. The V gene's germline CDR1 is MNHEY and CDR2 SVGAGI. This sample is part of a study of T cell responses to AZD1222 COVID-19 vaccine. The wider study: Second-dose recipients at about 4 or about 12 weeks were treated as one pooled group.

Generated by immunoSEQ multiplex PCR, the TCRdb table keeps only in-frame clones and is missing some. The sample contains about 67,000 clones, roughly 80% of which appear only once. Study outcomes and limitations: Spike-specific TCR breadth and depth went up after people got two AZD1222 doses. Sampling that yielded the repertoires occurred only after the peak T cell response.

The V and J genes are TRBV6-5 and TRBJ1-1; D perhaps matches TRBD1 (5 bases). The TCR sequence derives from an adult in good health. This specimen consisted of peripheral blood, obtained on day 0 of AZD1222 vaccination. CDR3 amino acids: CATSSGGITEAFF. In nucleotides, the CDR3 is TGTGCCACATCCTCGGGGGGAATCACTGAAGCTTTCTTT.